This entry describes one TCR beta chain. The antigen is unknown. This specimen belongs to a study of cytomegalovirus exposure and HLA in healthy donors. The study ran its PCR with 60 Vbeta and 13 Jbeta primers. The protocol was immunoSEQ multiplex PCR, while the TCRdb copy is restricted to in-frame clones and leaves out a portion. Found here are approximately 130,000 clones, around 79% of them singletons; the top ten hold roughly 1.5%. The ends lost 9 bases at V and 7 bases at J; junction bases unmatched: 11. CDR1 is ENHRY, CDR2 SYGVKD, per germline. The CDR3 loop spans 14 amino acids. Although they were nominally healthy when sampled, donors likely had unrecorded immune exposures. Study-wide points: In a later analysis, CMV-associated beta chains were mostly HLA-associated, it appeared.

The chain has TRBV10-3 and TRBJ2-1; 8 bases fit TRBD2. This receptor was obtained from a young woman in good health and CMV-seronegative. The sequencing input was PBMCs. The CDR3, as DNA: TGTGCCATTAAGCGGGAGCTGAGGTTAAATGAGCAGTTCTTC. Translating gives CAIKRELRLNEQFF.